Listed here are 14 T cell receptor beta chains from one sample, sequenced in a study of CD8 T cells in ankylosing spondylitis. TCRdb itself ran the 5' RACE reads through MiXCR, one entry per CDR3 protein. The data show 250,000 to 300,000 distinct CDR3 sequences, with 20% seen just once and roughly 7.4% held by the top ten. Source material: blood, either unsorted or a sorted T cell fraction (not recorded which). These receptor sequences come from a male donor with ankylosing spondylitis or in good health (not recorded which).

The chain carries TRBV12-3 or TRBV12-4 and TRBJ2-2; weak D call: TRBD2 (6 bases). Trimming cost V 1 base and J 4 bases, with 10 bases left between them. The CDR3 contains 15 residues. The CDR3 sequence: CASSLGRGFTGELFF. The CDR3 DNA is TGTGCCAGCAGTTTAGGGAGGGGATTCACCGGGGAGCTGTTTTTT.

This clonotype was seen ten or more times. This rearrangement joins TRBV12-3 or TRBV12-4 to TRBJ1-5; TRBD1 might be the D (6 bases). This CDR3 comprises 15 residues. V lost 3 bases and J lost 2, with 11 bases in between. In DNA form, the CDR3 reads TGTGCCAGCAGTTTCGGGGGCGCGGGCAATCAGCCCCAGCATTTT. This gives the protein CASSFGGAGNQPQHF.

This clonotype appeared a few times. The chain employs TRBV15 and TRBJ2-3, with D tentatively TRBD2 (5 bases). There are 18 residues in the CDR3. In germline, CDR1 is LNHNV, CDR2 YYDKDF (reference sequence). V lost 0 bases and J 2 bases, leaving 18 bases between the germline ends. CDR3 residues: CATSRDTRAERLTDTQYF. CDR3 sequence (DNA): TGTGCCACCAGCAGAGACACCCGAGCGGAGCGGCTCACAGATACGCAGTATTTT. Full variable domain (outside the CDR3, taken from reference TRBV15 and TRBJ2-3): DAMVIQNPRYQVTQFGKPVTLSCSQTLNHNVMYWYQQKSSQAPKLLFHYYDKDFNNEADTPDNFQSRRPNTSFCFLDIRSPGLGDTAMYLCATSRDTRAERLTDTQYFGPGTRLTVL.

The CDR3 loop is CASSAEQPTGELFF. In DNA, the CDR3 is TGTGCCAGCTCAGCGGAACAACCCACCGGGGAGCTGTTTTTT. The J gene is TRBJ2-2, the V gene TRBV6-4; tentatively, D is TRBD2 (5 bases). The V gene's germline CDR1 is MRHNA and CDR2 SNTAGT. Trimming removed 8 bases at V and 4 bases at J, with 14 bases between. The CDR3 length is 14 residues.

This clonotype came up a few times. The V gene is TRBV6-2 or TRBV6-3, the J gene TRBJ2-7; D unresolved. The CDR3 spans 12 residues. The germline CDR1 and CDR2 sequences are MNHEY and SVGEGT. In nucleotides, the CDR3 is TGTGCCAGTAGTTACCGCTCCTACGAGCAGTACGTC. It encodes CASSYRSYEQYV.

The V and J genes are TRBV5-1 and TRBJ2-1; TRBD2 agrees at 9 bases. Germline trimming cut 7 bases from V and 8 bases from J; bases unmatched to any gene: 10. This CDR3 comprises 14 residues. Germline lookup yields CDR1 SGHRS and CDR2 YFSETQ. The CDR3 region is CASRRREGPDEQFF. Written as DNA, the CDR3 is TGCGCCAGCCGTAGGCGGGAGGGCCCAGATGAGCAGTTCTTC.

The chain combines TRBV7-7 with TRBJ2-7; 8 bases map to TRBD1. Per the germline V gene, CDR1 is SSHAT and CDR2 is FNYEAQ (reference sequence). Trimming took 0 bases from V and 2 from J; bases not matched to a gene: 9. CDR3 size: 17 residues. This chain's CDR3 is CASSLAVGLQGAYEQYV. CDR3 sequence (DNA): TGTGCCAGCAGCTTAGCCGTGGGATTACAGGGGGCCTACGAGCAGTACGTC.

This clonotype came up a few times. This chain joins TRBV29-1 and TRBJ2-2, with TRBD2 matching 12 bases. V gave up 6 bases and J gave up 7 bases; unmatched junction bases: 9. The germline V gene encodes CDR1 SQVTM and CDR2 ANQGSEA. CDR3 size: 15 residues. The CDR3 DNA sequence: TGCAGCGTCGAGACTAGCGGGAGAGGGAGCGGGGAGCTGTTTTTT. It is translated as CSVETSGRGSGELFF.

The CDR3: CASSFRGISYEQYV. CDR3 nucleotides: TGTGCCAGCAGTTTTAGGGGAATCTCCTACGAGCAGTACGTC. This chain links TRBV12-3 or TRBV12-4 with TRBJ2-7; tentative D call: TRBD1 (5 bases). The CDR3 contains 14 residues. Trimming took off 3 bases at V and 0 bases at J, with 9 bases between the two ends.

Written as DNA, the CDR3 is TGTGCCAGCAGCTGGACAGGACTAGCGGGCCACACAGATACGCAGTATTTT. This encodes CASSWTGLAGHTDTQYF. The gene calls are TRBV5-5 and TRBJ2-3, with TRBD2 matching over 11 bases. The ends lost 3 bases at V and 2 bases at J; junction bases unmatched: 8. Germline CDR1 and CDR2: SGHKS and YYEKEE (reference sequence). The CDR3 consists of 17 residues.

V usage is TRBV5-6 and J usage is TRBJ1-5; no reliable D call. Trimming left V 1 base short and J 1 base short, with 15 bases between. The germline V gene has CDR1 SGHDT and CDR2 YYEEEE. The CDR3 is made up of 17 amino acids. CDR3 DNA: TGTGCCAGCAGCTTGAGTAACGGGGTGGGAAGCAATCAGCCCCAGCATTTT. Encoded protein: CASSLSNGVGSNQPQHF.

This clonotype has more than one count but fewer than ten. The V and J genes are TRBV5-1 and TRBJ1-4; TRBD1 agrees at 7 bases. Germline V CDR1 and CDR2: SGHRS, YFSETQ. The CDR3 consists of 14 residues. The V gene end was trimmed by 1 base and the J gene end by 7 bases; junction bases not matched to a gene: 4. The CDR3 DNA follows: TGCGCCAGCAGCTTGAACAGGGGTAGTGAAAAACTGTTTTTT. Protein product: CASSLNRGSEKLFF.

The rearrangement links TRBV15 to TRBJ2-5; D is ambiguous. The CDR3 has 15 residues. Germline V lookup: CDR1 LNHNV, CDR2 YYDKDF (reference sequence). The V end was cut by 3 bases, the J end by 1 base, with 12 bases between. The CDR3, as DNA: TGTGCCACCAGCAGGGCTTTAGATTCCCAAGAGACCCAGTACTTC. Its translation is CATSRALDSQETQYF.

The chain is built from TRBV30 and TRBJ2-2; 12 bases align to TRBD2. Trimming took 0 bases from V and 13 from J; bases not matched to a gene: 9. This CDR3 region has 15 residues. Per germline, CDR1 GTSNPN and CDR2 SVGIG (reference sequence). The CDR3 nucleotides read TGTGCCTGGAGTGTACTAGCGGGGGGAGTGGCGGTGCTGTTTTTT. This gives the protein CAWSVLAGGVAVLFF.